Below, 8 T cell receptor beta chains from the same sample are listed, as sequenced in a study of beta chain features in type 1 diabetes. Study-level results: Significant though moderate, a shortening of TCRB CDR3s appeared in all four CD4+ subsets of Type 1 diabetes patients.

Their recognized antigens are unknown. The sequenced template was cDNA made from the entire isolated RNA. The protocol was immunoSEQ multiplex PCR, while the TCRdb copy is restricted to in-frame clones and leaves out a portion. In the table there are fewer than 300,000 clones, roughly a tenth of which are singletons. Material: naive CD4+ T cells from blood. The receptors derive from a young man with type 1 diabetes.

The chain joins TRBV7-9 to TRBJ1-1; D unresolved. Germline values: CDR1 SEHNR, CDR2 FQNEAQ (reference sequence). The CDR3 spans 13 residues. Trimming took off 5 bases at V and 1 base at J, with 8 bases between the two ends. CDR3 amino acids: CASSTRENTEAFF. The CDR3 nucleotides read TGTGCCAGCAGCACTAGAGAGAACACTGAAGCTTTCTTT. Full variable domain (missing parts from reference TRBV7-9 and TRBJ1-1): DTGVSQNPRHKITKRGQNVTFRCDPISEHNRLYWYRQTLGQGPEFLTYFQNEAQLEKSRLLSDRFSAERPKGSFSTLEIQRTEQGDSAMYLCASSTRENTEAFFGQGTRLTVV.

This clone was detected a few times. The gene calls are TRBV5-1 and TRBJ2-7; D gene uncertain. This CDR3 has 13 amino acids. V was clipped by 1 base and J by 5 bases, with 10 bases between them. Germline values: CDR1 SGHRS, CDR2 YFSETQ. For the CDR3, the DNA is TGCGCCAGCAGCTTGACCTTGGGCCACGAGCAGTACTTC. Translation gives CASSLTLGHEQYF.

The chain couples TRBV7-3 to TRBJ1-2, with 8 bases aligning to TRBD1. Trimming removed 4 bases from V and 2 bases from J; junction bases left unmatched: 6. Germline CDR1 and CDR2: SGHTA and FQGTGA. The length of the CDR3 is 15 residues. CDR3: CASSYTGQANYGYTF. The CDR3 nucleotides are TGTGCCAGCAGCTATACGGGACAGGCGAACTATGGCTACACCTTC.

This clone has only a few counts. The V gene is TRBV7-9, the J gene TRBJ1-5; TRBD1 might be the D (5 bases). Germline assignment: CDR1 SEHNR and CDR2 FQNEAQ (reference sequence). The length of the CDR3 is 13 residues. The ends were cut back, 7 bases at V and 6 bases at J, with 13 bases in the middle. The CDR3 DNA is TGTGCCAGCACCCGGGGGAACGGTCAGCCCCAGCATTTT. Its protein product is CASTRGNGQPQHF.

This CDR3 reads CASSSRDRANSPLHF. CDR3 bases: TGCGCCAGCAGCTCCCGGGACAGGGCTAATTCACCCCTCCACTTT. The chain uses TRBV4-3 and TRBJ1-6; 9 bases map to TRBD1. Looked up from germline, CDR1 is LGHNA and CDR2 is YSLEER. Trimming removed 5 bases from V and 6 bases from J; junction bases left unmatched: 5. The CDR3 sequence is 15 residues long.

This chain joins TRBV19 and TRBJ2-2; D might be TRBD2 (5 bases). The CDR3 is 16 residues long. CDR1 LNHDA and CDR2 SQIVND come from the germline V gene (reference sequence). V gave up 6 bases and J gave up 1 base, with 15 bases separating them. CDR3 sequence: CASRSSEVQNTGELFF. The CDR3 DNA is TGTGCCAGTAGATCCTCGGAGGTTCAGAACACCGGGGAGCTGTTTTTT.

This clone was counted only a few times. The chain has TRBV28 and TRBJ2-7, with D unclear. Germline CDR1 is MDHEN and CDR2 is SYDVKM. V was shortened by 2 bases and J by 3 bases, with 8 bases between the two germline ends. This CDR3 is built from 13 residues. In nucleotides, the CDR3 is TGTGCCAGCAGTTTAACCAGGAACTACGAGCAGTACTTC. This gives the protein CASSLTRNYEQYF.

The chain couples TRBV4-2 to TRBJ2-7, with 8 bases matching TRBD1. CDR1 and CDR2 from the germline V gene are LGHNA and YNFKEQ. This CDR3 spans 15 amino acids. V trimming: 5 bases; J trimming: 0 bases; junction bases outside the gene matches: 6. For the CDR3, the DNA is TGTGCCAGCAGCTTCGGGACAGGATCCTCCTACGAGCAGTACTTC. This codes for CASSFGTGSSYEQYF.